Described below is a single T cell receptor (beta chain) sequence and its context. The repertoire was sequenced with immunoSEQ multiplex PCR; TCRdb's copy has only in-frame clones and lacks some. This sample has 53,000 or so clones, with 84% found just once. Germline-derived CDR1 and CDR2 are SEHNR and FQNEAQ (reference sequence). V was clipped by 5 bases and J by 4 bases; unmatched bases: 10. This CDR3 has 16 residues. The sample is drawn from a study of blood T cell repertoires in COVID-19. The clonotype comes from a man between 65 and 85 years old with active COVID-19. The material sequenced was peripheral blood. This sequence joins TRBV7-9 and TRBJ2-5; 10 bases are a match to TRBD1. The CDR3 is CASSATRTGGVETQYF. The DNA for the CDR3 is TGTGCCAGCAGCGCGACCCGGACAGGGGGGGTAGAGACCCAGTACTTC.